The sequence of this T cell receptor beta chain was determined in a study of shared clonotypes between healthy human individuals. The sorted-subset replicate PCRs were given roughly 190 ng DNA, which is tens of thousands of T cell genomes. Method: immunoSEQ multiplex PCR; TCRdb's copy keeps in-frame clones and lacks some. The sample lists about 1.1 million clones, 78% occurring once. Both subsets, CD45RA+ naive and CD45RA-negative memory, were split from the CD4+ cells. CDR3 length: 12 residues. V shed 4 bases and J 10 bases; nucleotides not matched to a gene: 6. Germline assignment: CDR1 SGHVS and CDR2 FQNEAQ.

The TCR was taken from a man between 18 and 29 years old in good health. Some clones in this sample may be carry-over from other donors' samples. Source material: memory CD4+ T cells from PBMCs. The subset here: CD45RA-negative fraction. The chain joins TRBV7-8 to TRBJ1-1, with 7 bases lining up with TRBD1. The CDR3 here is CASSYLTGRAFF. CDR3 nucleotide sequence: TGTGCCAGCAGCTACCTGACAGGGAGAGCTTTCTTT.